This record looks at one T cell receptor beta chain sequence and its context. Its antigen remains unidentified. There are no base qualities to consult, and no much larger clone falls within one base. The collaborating institutions used their own protocols to collect whole blood in K2EDTA tubes. For TCRbeta analysis, collaborators shipped samples as frozen whole blood, isolated PBMCs, or DNA extracted from either of those sample types. The data originate from a study of blood T cell repertoires in COVID-19 (dated by TCRdb to 2020 to 2021). About the full investigation: The collaborator samples originated in the United States, Italy and Spain and spanned the acute and convalescent phases of COVID-19. The material from the prospective study consisted of cDNA or gDNA derived from T cells, B-cell-depleted T cells, or PBMCs. Subjects who had been exposed to COVID-19, were actively infected with it, or had recovered from it provided the deeply sampled blood TCRbeta repertoires that made up the dataset. The repertoires were released in a freely available public database meant as a resource for research on the immune response to SARS-CoV-2. The samples were drawn from two sources: the first 160 participants of the ongoing ImmuneRACE study, and 1,000 to 1,500 subjects contributed by 6 global collaborators. Nearly every sample came with metadata listing a de-identified subject ID, COVID-19 status, age in years and sex. HLA class I and class II types, where available, came from metadata supplied by the sample provider rather than from assay-based typing. General findings and caveats noted by the study authors: How much clinical and demographic metadata was included differed by source and by participant, and the metadata was provided uncurated.

The germline ends are 14 bases apart after V is trimmed by 4 bases and J by 1 base. CDR1 and CDR2, looked up from the germline V gene, are SQVTM and ANQGSEA. The CDR3 sequence holds 14 residues, the cysteine and phenylalanine included. The only DNA kept is the CDR3, 42 bases in frame from the first base. TCRbeta CDR3 regions were amplified from genomic DNA by means of the immunoSEQ Assay, a bias-controlled multiplex PCR. On the authors' methods: The number of nucleated cells in each sample was estimated from the amplification of reference gene primers within the assay. To quantify the absolute abundance of each unique TCRbeta CDR3 rearrangement, sequence reads were collapsed and filtered. For each sample, productive Simpson clonality was calculated by taking the square root of Simpson's diversity index across productive rearrangements. TCRdb re-hosts the immuneACCESS table, in-frame sequences only. Its copies lack some clones; in the studies checked, an unresolved V gene accounts for under half of them, and the cause for the rest is not known. That table is the source of V, J and clone size, and D and trimming were worked out from the DNA. The sample records a few hundred thousand clones, 80% to 85% of which are singletons. The ten largest clones add up to 4.5% to 5.5% of the sample.

This clonotype was obtained from a human donor in a cohort sampled during active COVID-19. The chain is encoded by TRBV29-1 joined to TRBJ2-7, with no reliable assignment of the D segment. The sequenced sample was peripheral blood. The CDR3 has the sequence CSVGRGTASYEQYF. The DNA is as follows: TGCAGCGTTGGTAGAGGCACGGCGTCCTACGAGCAGTACTTC.